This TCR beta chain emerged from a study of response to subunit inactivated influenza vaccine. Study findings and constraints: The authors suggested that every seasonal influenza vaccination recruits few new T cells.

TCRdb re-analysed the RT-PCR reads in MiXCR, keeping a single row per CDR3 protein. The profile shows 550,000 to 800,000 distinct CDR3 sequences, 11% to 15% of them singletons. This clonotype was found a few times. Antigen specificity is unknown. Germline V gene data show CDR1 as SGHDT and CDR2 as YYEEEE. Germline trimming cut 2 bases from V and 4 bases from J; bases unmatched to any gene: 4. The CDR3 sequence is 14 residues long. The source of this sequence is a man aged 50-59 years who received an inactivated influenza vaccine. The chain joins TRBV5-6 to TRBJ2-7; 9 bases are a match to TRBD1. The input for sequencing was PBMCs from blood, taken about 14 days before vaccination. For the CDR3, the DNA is TGTGCCAGCAGCTTCGTGGGACAGGGTTACGAGCAGTACTTC. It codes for CASSFVGQGYEQYF.